The 4 T cell receptor beta chains below were found in one sample sequenced in a study of blood T cell repertoires in COVID-19. Clones were read by immunoSEQ multiplex PCR, and TCRdb kept only the in-frame ones, dropping some. The table includes roughly 200,000 clones, around nine tenths detected once. The sequencing sample was made of peripheral blood. All receptors derive from a middle-aged man with active or convalescent COVID-19.

This chain links TRBV19 with TRBJ1-1, with TRBD1 as a possible D gene (5 bases). This CDR3 contains 15 residues. Germline assignment: CDR1 LNHDA and CDR2 SQIVND (reference sequence). Trimming pared 3 bases from V and 1 base from J, leaving 12 bases between. CDR3 sequence (DNA): TGTGCCAGTAGTATCTCGGGGGGAGGGAACACTGAAGCTTTCTTT. Translation gives CASSISGGGNTEAFF.

The V call is TRBV5-6, the J call TRBJ1-2, with D maybe TRBD1 (6 bases). Germline CDR1 SGHDT, CDR2 YYEEEE. This CDR3 has 15 residues. The ends were cut back, 1 base at V and 0 bases at J, with 10 bases in the middle. The DNA for the CDR3 is TGTGCCAGCAGCTTGTTATCAGGGGCTAACTATGGCTACACCTTC. It yields the protein CASSLLSGANYGYTF.

This clone was seen just once. This chain links TRBV6-5 with TRBJ2-1; tentatively, D is TRBD1 (6 bases). Germline CDR1 and CDR2: MNHEY and SVGAGI. V lost 10 bases to trimming and J lost 7 bases, with 17 bases between them. The CDR3 runs 13 residues. The CDR3, as DNA: TGTGCCACCGGCGGACAGAATCGGAATGAGCAGTTCTTC. Translation: CATGGQNRNEQFF.

CDR3 nucleotide sequence: TGTGCCAGCAGCCAAGGAGGACAGAGCAACACTGAAGCTTTCTTT. Translation gives CASSQGGQSNTEAFF. V usage is TRBV4-2 and J usage is TRBJ1-1; D is perhaps TRBD1 (6 bases). Germline V gene sequence: CDR1 LGHNA, CDR2 YNFKEQ. The germline V and J ends were trimmed by 1 base and 2 bases, with 11 bases remaining between them. The CDR3 totals 15 residues.